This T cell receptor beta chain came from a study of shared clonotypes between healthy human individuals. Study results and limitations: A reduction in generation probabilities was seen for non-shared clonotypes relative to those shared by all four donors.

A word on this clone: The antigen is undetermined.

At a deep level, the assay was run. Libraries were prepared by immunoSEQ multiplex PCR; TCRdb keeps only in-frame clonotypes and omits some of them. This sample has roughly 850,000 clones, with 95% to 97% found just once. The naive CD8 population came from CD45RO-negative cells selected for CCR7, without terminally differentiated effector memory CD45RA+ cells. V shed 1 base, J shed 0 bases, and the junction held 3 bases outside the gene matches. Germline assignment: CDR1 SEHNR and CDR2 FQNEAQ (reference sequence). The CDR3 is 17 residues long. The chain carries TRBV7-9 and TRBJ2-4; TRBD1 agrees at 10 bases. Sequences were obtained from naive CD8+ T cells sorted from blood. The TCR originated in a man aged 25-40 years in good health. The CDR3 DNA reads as TGTGCCAGCAGCTTAGTGGGACAGGGGATAGCCAAAAACATTCAGTACTTC. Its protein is CASSLVGQGIAKNIQYF.